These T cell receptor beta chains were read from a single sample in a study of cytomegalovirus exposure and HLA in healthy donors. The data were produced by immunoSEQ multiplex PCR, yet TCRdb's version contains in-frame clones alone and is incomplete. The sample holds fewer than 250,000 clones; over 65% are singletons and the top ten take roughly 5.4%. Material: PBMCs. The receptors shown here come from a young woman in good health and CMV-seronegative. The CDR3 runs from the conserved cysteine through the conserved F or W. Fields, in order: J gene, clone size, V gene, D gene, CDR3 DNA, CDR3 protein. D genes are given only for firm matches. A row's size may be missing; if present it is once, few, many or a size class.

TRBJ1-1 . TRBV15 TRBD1 TGTGCCACCAGCAGACCCTCGACAGGGGAAGCTGAAGCTTTCTTT CATSRPSTGEAEAFF
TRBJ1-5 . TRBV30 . TGTGCCTGGGGGTCCGGAAGCAATCAGCCCCAGCATTTT CAWGSGSNQPQHF
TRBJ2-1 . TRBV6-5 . TGTGCCAGCAGTTACTCCCGCAGCGATGAGCAGTTCTTC CASSYSRSDEQFF
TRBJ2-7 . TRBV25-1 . TGTGCCAGCAGTGTGGGGGTCGAGCAGTACTTC CASSVGVEQYF
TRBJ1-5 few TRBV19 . TGTGCCAGTAGTATAGGAGTCAGGGCGGGCAATCAGCCCCAGCATTTT CASSIGVRAGNQPQHF
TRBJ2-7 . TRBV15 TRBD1 TGTGCCACCAGCAGAGCCGGGACAGGGGCCGAGCAGTACTTC CATSRAGTGAEQYF
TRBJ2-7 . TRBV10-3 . TGTGCCATCAGTGAGGTTATTCAGGGATGGTACGAGCAGTACTTC CAISEVIQGWYEQYF
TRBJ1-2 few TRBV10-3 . TGTGCCATCAGTGAGGGGGGAACCTATGGCTACACCTTC CAISEGGTYGYTF
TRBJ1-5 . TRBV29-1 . TGCAGCGTTGAGGGGGGTAGCAATCAGCCCCAGCATTTT CSVEGGSNQPQHF
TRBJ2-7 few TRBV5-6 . TGTGCCAGCAGCCTCGGGACATCGGGGGAGCAGTACTTC CASSLGTSGEQYF
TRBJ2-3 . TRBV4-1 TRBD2 TGCGCCAGCAGCTTAATAGCGGGGTCTAGCACAGATACGCAGTATTTT CASSLIAGSSTDTQYF
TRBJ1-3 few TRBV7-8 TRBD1 TGTGCCAGCAGCCCCCGGGACAGGTGGAACACCATATATTTT CASSPRDRWNTIYF
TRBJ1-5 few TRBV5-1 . TGCGCCAGCAGCTGGGGGGTCGATAATCAGCCCCAGCATTTT CASSWGVDNQPQHF
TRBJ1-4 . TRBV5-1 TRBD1 TGCGCCAGCAGCTTGCCCGGGACAGGGCATGAAAAACTGTTTTTT CASSLPGTGHEKLFF
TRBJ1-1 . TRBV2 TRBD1 TGTGCCAGCAGCTCGCAGGGGGGCGGCACTGAAGCTTTCTTT CASSSQGGGTEAFF
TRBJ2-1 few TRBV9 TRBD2 TGTGCCAGCAGCGTAGCTAGCGGGCCGTACAATGAGCAGTTCTTC CASSVASGPYNEQFF
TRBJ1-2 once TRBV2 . TGTGCCAGCAGTGAAGACACCTCTAACTATGGCTACACCTTC CASSEDTSNYGYTF
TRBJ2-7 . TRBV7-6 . TGTGCCAGCAGCTTAGCGGAGGATCTCGAGCAGTACTTC CASSLAEDLEQYF
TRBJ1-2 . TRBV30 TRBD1 TGTGCCTGGAGTGCCGGACAGGGGTCCTATGGCTACACCTTC CAWSAGQGSYGYTF
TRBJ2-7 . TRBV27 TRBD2 TGTGCCAGCCGGGAGCGAGGGGCTAGCGGGGTCTACGAGCAGTACTTC CASRERGASGVYEQYF
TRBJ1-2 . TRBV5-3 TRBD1 TGTGCCAGAAGCTTGGAATTGGACAGGGAGTTCTACGGCTACACCTTC CARSLELDREFYGYTF
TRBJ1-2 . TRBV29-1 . TGCAGCGCAACCGTTACAGAGAACGATGGCTACACCTTC CSATVTENDGYTF
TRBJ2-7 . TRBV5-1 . TGCGCCAGCAGCTGGGGTCAAGACGAGCAGTACTTC CASSWGQDEQYF
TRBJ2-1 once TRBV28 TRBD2 TGTGCCAGCAGTTTAATAGCGGGAGGTCTCCCGTTCTTC CASSLIAGGLPFF
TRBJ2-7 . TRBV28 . TGTGCCAGCAGTTGGGGGGAAGTCTACGAGCAGTACTTC CASSWGEVYEQYF
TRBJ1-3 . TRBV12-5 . TGTGCTAGTGGTCCGGGACACTCTGGAAACACCATATATTTT CASGPGHSGNTIYF
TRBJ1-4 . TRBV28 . TGTGCCAGCAGCCCTAGCCCCAGGGACGGAAGGGAAAAACTGTTTTTT CASSPSPRDGREKLFF
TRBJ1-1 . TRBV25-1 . TGTGCCAGCAGTGAAGGGCTCCTAGCTTTCTTT CASSEGLLAFF
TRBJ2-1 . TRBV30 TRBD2 TGTGCCTGGAGGTCGAGCGGGAGGTGGAATGAGCAGTTCTTC CAWRSSGRWNEQFF
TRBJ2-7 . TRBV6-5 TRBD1 TGTGCCAGCAGACCCGCGGGACAGGGCTCCTACGAGCAGTACTTC CASRPAGQGSYEQYF
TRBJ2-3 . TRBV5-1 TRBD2 TGCGCCAGCAGCTTCACTAGCGGGGGGCCAGATACGCAGTATTTT CASSFTSGGPDTQYF
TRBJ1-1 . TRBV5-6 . TGTGCCAGCAGCTTGGCCCCGAACACTGAAGCTTTCTTT CASSLAPNTEAFF
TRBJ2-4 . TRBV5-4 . TGTGCCAGCAGCACCCCCCAGGGAACTTCCAAAAACATTCAGTACTTC CASSTPQGTSKNIQYF
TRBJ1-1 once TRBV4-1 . TGCGCCAGCAGCCAAGAGGGCCAAAACACTGAAGCTTTCTTT CASSQEGQNTEAFF
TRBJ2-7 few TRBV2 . TGTGCCAGCTCCTTGACCTCCTACGAGCAGTACTTC CASSLTSYEQYF
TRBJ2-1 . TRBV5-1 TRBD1 TGCGCCAGCAGCTTGGTTGGGACAGGGGGTTACAATGAGCAGTTCTTC CASSLVGTGGYNEQFF
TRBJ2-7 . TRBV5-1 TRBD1 TGCGCCAGCAGCCCGGGACAGGGCCACGAGCAGTACTTC CASSPGQGHEQYF
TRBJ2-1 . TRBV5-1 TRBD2 TGCGCCAGCAGCAGAACCGGGACTAGCGGGAACAATGAGCAGTTCTTC CASSRTGTSGNNEQFF
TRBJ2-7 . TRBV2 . TGTGCCAGCAGCCCGCCTAAGACAGTGCGCCCCGCCTACGAGCAGTACTTC CASSPPKTVRPAYEQYF
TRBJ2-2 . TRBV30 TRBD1 TGTGCCTGGAGTGGGGACAGGGGACCTTTAGCGAACACCGGGGAGCTGTTTTTT CAWSGDRGPLANTGELFF
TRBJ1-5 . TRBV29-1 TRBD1 TGCAGCGCCTGGACAGGGGAAGGAGGGCAGCCCCAGCATTTT CSAWTGEGGQPQHF